The present T cell receptor (beta chain) was sequenced within a study of CD8 T cells in ankylosing spondylitis. Overall study findings and caveats: Significant enrichment of disease-linked clones was reportedly seen in matched ankylosing spondylitis synovial fluid. Disease-linked clones displayed a CD8+ phenotype and appeared relatively rarely in peripheral blood.

CDR1 is LGHNA and CDR2 is YNFKEQ in the germline V gene. V trimming: 4 bases; J trimming: 5 bases; junction bases outside the gene matches: 5. This CDR3 comprises 15 residues. As regards this clonotype: Antigen unknown.

The TCR beta libraries were generated through quantitative 5'-RACE incorporating molecular barcodes. TCRdb ran MiXCR on the 5' RACE reads and lists one entry per CDR3 protein. In the table there are 350,000 or so distinct CDR3 sequences, around a tenth of which are singletons. The rearrangement uses TRBV4-2 and TRBJ2-3, with 11 bases that match TRBD2. This clonotype was obtained from a female donor with ankylosing spondylitis or in good health (not recorded which). The sequenced sample was blood, either unsorted or a sorted T cell fraction (not recorded which). In DNA, the CDR3 is TGTGCCAGCAGCCCCAGACTAGCGGGGAAAGATACGCAGTATTTT. It translates to CASSPRLAGKDTQYF.